This TCR beta chain was identified in a study of blood T cell repertoires in COVID-19. Germline CDR1 reads SGHDT; CDR2 reads YYEEEE. V dropped 4 bases and J dropped 5 bases, with 7 bases sitting between them. The CDR3 extends over 12 amino acids. Libraries were prepared by immunoSEQ multiplex PCR; TCRdb keeps only in-frame clonotypes and omits some of them. The table lists over 200,000 clones, nearly 85% of them singletons. V and J are TRBV5-6 and TRBJ2-1; unclear D gene. Input material: peripheral blood. The receptor was derived from a woman in her thirties with COVID-19, enrolled during active disease. The CDR3 sequence: CASSTGHNEQFF. The CDR3 DNA is TGTGCCAGCAGCACCGGTCACAATGAGCAGTTCTTC.